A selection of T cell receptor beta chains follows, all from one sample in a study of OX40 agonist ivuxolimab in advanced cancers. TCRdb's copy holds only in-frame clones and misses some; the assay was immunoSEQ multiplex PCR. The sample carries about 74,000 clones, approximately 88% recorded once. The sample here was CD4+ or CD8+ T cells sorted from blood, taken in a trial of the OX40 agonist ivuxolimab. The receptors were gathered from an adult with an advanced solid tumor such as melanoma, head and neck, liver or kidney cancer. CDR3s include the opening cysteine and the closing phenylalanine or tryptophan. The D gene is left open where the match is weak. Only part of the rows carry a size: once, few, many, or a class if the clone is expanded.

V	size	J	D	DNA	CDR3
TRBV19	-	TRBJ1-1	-	TGTGCCAGTAGTATATGGACAGCGAACACTGAAGCTTTCTTT	CASSIWTANTEAFF
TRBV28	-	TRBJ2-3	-	TGTGCCAGCAGTCGACGATCTCCAGGGGTCCAAGGGGATACGCAGTATTTT	CASSRRSPGVQGDTQYF
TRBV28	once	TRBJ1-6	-	TGTGCCAGCAGTTTACCCAAATTAGGGAATTCACCCCTCCACTTT	CASSLPKLGNSPLHF
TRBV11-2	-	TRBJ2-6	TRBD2	TGTGCCAGCAGCTTCATTCCGGGAGGGACTGGGGCCAACGTCCTGACTTTC	CASSFIPGGTGANVLTF
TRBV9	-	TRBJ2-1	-	TGTGCCAGCAGCGTAGCTCCCGACCCCTACAATGAGCAGTTCTTC	CASSVAPDPYNEQFF
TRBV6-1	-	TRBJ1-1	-	TGTGCCAGCATGACAGCGTTGAACACTGAAGCTTTCTTT	CASMTALNTEAFF
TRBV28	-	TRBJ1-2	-	TGTGCCAGCAGTTTCCAGACAAGGCCCAGGGGAGTCTTC	CASSFQTRPRGVF
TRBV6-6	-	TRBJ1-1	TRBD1	TGTGCCAGCACCCCGGGACAGGGGATGAACACTGAAGCTTTCTTT	CASTPGQGMNTEAFF
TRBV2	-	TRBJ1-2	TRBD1	TGTGCCAGCAACAGGGGGCTCGGCTACACCTTC	CASNRGLGYTF
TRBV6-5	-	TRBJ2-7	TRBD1	TGTGCCAGCAGGGACAGGTGGTCTGGCGAGCAGTACTTC	CASRDRWSGEQYF
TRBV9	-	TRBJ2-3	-	TGTGCCAGCAGCGTAGTCGCACGAGATACGCAGTATTTT	CASSVVARDTQYF
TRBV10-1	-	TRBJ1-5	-	TGCGCATCCAACGCCCGGGACCCCAATAGCAATCAGCCCCAGCATTTT	CASNARDPNSNQPQHF
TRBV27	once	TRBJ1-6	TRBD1	TGTGCCAGCAGTTCCCCGGGACAGGCGAACTCACCCCTCCACTTT	CASSSPGQANSPLHF
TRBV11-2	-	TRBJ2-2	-	TGTGCCAGCAGCTTAGAGGGGTACACCGGGGAGCTGTTTTTT	CASSLEGYTGELFF
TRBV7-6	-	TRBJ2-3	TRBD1	TGTGCCAGCAGCTTAGCGTCTTCCTCGGACAGGTACACAGATACGCAGTATTTT	CASSLASSSDRYTDTQYF
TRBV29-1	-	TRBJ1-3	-	TGCAGCGTTGAAGAACGAGAGTTCCCGGACACCATATATTTT	CSVEEREFPDTIYF
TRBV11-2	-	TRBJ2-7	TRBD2	TGTGCCAGCAGCGGGCGGACTAGCGGGGGGAAGGGGGACGAGCAGTACTTC	CASSGRTSGGKGDEQYF
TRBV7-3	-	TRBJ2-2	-	TGTGCCAGCAGCTTAGTTGCGAACACCGGGGAGCTGTTTTTT	CASSLVANTGELFF
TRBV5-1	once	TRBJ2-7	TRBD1	TGCGCCAGCAGCTCTACCGGGACAGTCTACGAGCAGTACTTC	CASSSTGTVYEQYF